Shown below are 15 T cell receptor beta chains from a single sample sequenced in a study of blood T cell repertoires in COVID-19. The repertoire was sequenced with immunoSEQ multiplex PCR; TCRdb's copy has only in-frame clones and lacks some. Of fewer than 400,000 clones in the sample, around 90% were seen once. Sequenced sample: PBMCs or T cells enriched from blood (not recorded which). These TCRs come from a man under 40 who had recovered from COVID-19.

The chain carries TRBV7-8 and TRBJ2-1, with TRBD1 identical over 8 bases. The CDR3 is made up of 16 amino acids. The germline V gene encodes CDR1 SGHVS and CDR2 FQNEAQ. Trimming took 5 bases from V and 8 from J; bases not matched to a gene: 14. In DNA, the CDR3 is TGTGCCAGCAGCCCTACTGGCAGGGGGCAGTTTGATGAGCAGTTCTTC. This sequence encodes CASSPTGRGQFDEQFF.

This chain connects TRBV19 to TRBJ2-2, with TRBD2 matching over 9 bases. The CDR3 has 16 amino acids. CDR1 and CDR2 from the germline V gene are LNHDA and SQIVND (reference sequence). With V trimmed by 3 bases and J by 7 bases, 9 bases remained unmatched. In DNA form, the CDR3 reads TGTGCCAGTAGTATTGGTCTAGCGGGGTTGGGCGGGGAGCTGTTTTTT. It specifies CASSIGLAGLGGELFF.

The rearrangement uses TRBV5-6 and TRBJ1-4, with 7 bases identical to TRBD1. CDR1 is SGHDT, CDR2 YYEEEE, per germline. V dropped 4 bases and J dropped 0; count of bases not matched to a gene: 3. This CDR3 is 15 amino acids long. The CDR3 coding sequence is TGTGCCAGCAGCGTTGGACAGGCAACTAATGAAAAACTGTTTTTT. It encodes CASSVGQATNEKLFF.

The chain links TRBV10-3 to TRBJ1-2; D remains ambiguous. The V gene's germline CDR1 is ENHRY and CDR2 SYGVKD. The V and J ends lost 2 bases and 5 bases respectively, with 6 bases between them. The CDR3 has 12 residues. CDR3 loop: CAISEGLYGYTF. The CDR3 coding sequence is TGTGCCATCAGTGAGGGGCTTTATGGCTACACCTTC.

The chain recombines TRBV20-1 with TRBJ2-5; no firm D call. CDR1 and CDR2 (germline): DFQATT, SNEGSKA (reference sequence). The CDR3 runs 11 residues. V was clipped by 6 bases and J by 4 bases, with 9 bases between them. Here the CDR3 reads CSANRRETQYF. The CDR3 DNA is TGCAGTGCCAACCGGAGAGAGACCCAGTACTTC.

This chain connects TRBV10-3 to TRBJ2-1; 8 nucleotides line up with TRBD2. V lost 4 bases to trimming and J lost 3 bases; unmatched junction nucleotides: 5. The CDR3 spans 15 residues. From germline, CDR1 is ENHRY and CDR2 SYGVKD. This CDR3 is CAISADSGNYNEQFF. In DNA, the CDR3 is TGTGCCATCAGTGCCGATAGCGGGAACTACAATGAGCAGTTCTTC.

The chain employs TRBV5-6 and TRBJ1-6; the match to TRBD1 covers 7 bases. V lost 0 bases and J lost 7; bases outside the gene matches: 4. This CDR3 contains 15 residues. Germline CDR1 reads SGHDT; CDR2 reads YYEEEE. The CDR3 nucleotides read TGTGCCAGCAGCTTGGACAGGGGAATCAATTCACCCCTCCACTTT. Its translation: CASSLDRGINSPLHF.

V is TRBV7-2 and J is TRBJ1-1, with TRBD1 matching 7 bases. CDR1 is SGHTA and CDR2 is FQGNSA in the germline V gene. The CDR3 has 13 amino acids. V shed 6 bases, J shed 5 bases, and the junction held 6 bases outside the gene matches. In DNA, the CDR3 is TGTGCCAGCAGTCAGAGACAGGGAACTGAAGCTTTCTTT. This translates into CASSQRQGTEAFF.

The chain employs TRBV30 and TRBJ1-2; no firm D call. Between the trimmed V and J ends, which lost 0 bases and 0 bases, there was a span of 11 bases. The CDR3 has 15 amino acids. Germline V gene data show CDR1 as GTSNPN and CDR2 as SVGIG (reference sequence). The CDR3, as DNA: TGTGCCTGGAGTGTTCCCAGGCCAACTAACTATGGCTACACCTTC. It encodes CAWSVPRPTNYGYTF.

This chain links TRBV12-3 or TRBV12-4 with TRBJ2-7, with 10 bases matching TRBD1. V gave up 5 bases and J gave up 6 bases; unmatched junction bases: 1. The CDR3 consists of 12 residues. The CDR3 DNA sequence: TGTGCCAGCAGTAGGACAGGGGGCGAGCAGTACTTC. Its protein product is CASSRTGGEQYF.

J is TRBJ1-2 and V is TRBV7-3, with 8 bases lining up with TRBD1. The CDR3 is made up of 14 amino acids. Germline V CDR1 and CDR2: SGHTA, FQGTGA. The junction had 5 bases not matched to a gene; V was cut back by 2 bases and J by 6 bases. CDR3 DNA: TGTGCCAGCAGCTTAGACAGGGGTTCTGATGGCTACACCTTC. Amino acid sequence: CASSLDRGSDGYTF.

This clone was observed a single time. CDR3 sequence reads: CASSESGGHSTDTQYF. DNA for the CDR3: TGTGCCAGCAGCGAGAGCGGGGGCCATAGCACAGATACGCAGTATTTT. The rearrangement uses TRBV9 and TRBJ2-3; 8 bases align to TRBD2. This CDR3 is 16 amino acids long. Germline CDR1 reads SGDLS; CDR2 reads YYNGEE. Trimming cost V 3 bases and J 0 bases; bases outside gene matches: 6.

V usage is TRBV14 and J usage is TRBJ2-7; 10 bases are shared with TRBD1. Trimming took 5 bases from V and 2 from J; bases not matched to a gene: 12. Looked up from germline, CDR1 is SGHDN and CDR2 is FVKESK. The CDR3 spans 17 residues. The CDR3 protein is CASSYRWAGQGPYEQYF. The DNA of the CDR3 is TGTGCCAGCAGCTACCGTTGGGCGGGACAGGGGCCCTACGAGCAGTACTTC. The entire variable domain, with the rest obtained from reference TRBV14 and TRBJ2-7, is as follows: EAGVTQFPSHSVIEKGQTVTLRCDPISGHDNLYWYRRVMGKEIKFLLHFVKESKQDESGMPNNRFLAERTGGTYSTLKVQPAELEDSGVYFCASSYRWAGQGPYEQYFGPGTRLTVT.

The rearrangement joins TRBV20-1 to TRBJ1-5; 8 bases map to TRBD1. CDR1 DFQATT and CDR2 SNEGSKA come from the germline V gene (reference sequence). CDR3 length equals 11 residues. V was clipped by 7 bases and J by 4 bases; unmatched bases: 0. The CDR3 coding sequence is TGCAGTGGACAGGGGAATCAGCCCCAGCATTTT. Encoded protein: CSGQGNQPQHF.

The chain employs TRBV18 and TRBJ1-5, with a weak D call TRBD1 (5 bases). CDR1 is KGHSH, CDR2 LQKENI, per germline. V was cut by 5 bases and J by 2 bases, with 7 bases left in between. CDR3 size: 13 residues. CDR3 sequence (DNA): TGTGCCAGCTCAGGGGCGCGCAATCAGCCCCAGCATTTT. Protein sequence: CASSGARNQPQHF. Combining the CDR3 with reference TRBV18 and TRBJ1-5 gives the whole variable domain NAGVMQNPRHLVRRRGQEARLRCSPMKGHSHVYWYRQLPEEGLKFMVYLQKENIIDESGMPKERFSAEFPKEGPSILRIQQVVRGDSAAYFCASSGARNQPQHFGDGTRLSIL.